These 29 T cell receptor beta chains were all obtained from the same sample, sequenced in a study of PD-1 blockade in mismatch repair-deficient tumors. TCRdb's table, derived via immunoSEQ multiplex PCR, lists solely in-frame clones and lacks some. The sample records 65,000 to 80,000 clones, 70% to 85% being singletons. Sequenced here: peripheral blood, sampled 2 weeks after starting pembrolizumab. The origin of the receptors is an adult with mismatch repair-deficient cancer.

The CDR3 region has the DNA TGTGCCAGCAGCCAACAGGGCGTCTACGAGCAGTACTTC. Its protein product is CASSQQGVYEQYF. The chain uses TRBV5-4 and TRBJ2-7; D is possibly TRBD1 (6 bases). This CDR3 has 13 amino acids. With 4 bases removed from V and 3 bases from J, the gap between germline ends came to 11 bases. CDR1 and CDR2 from the germline V gene are SGHNT and YYREEE (reference sequence).

The rearrangement joins TRBV19 to TRBJ2-1; 14 nucleotides agree with TRBD2. The J segment lost 5 bases and the V segment lost 5 bases, leaving 5 bases of the junction unmatched. Germline V CDR1 and CDR2: LNHDA, SQIVND (reference sequence). The CDR3 length is 16 residues. The CDR3 loop reads CASSRTGLAGDNEQFF. In nucleotides, the CDR3 is TGTGCCAGTAGTCGAACGGGACTAGCGGGAGACAATGAGCAGTTCTTC.

The V gene is TRBV5-8, the J gene TRBJ1-5; weak D call: TRBD1 (5 bases). Germline-derived CDR1 and CDR2 are SGHTS and YDEGEE. The length of the CDR3 is 14 residues. Deletions cut 4 bases from V and 0 bases from J, with 8 bases between. The CDR3 bases are TGTGCCAGCAGCCGGGACGGTAGCAATCAGCCCCAGCATTTT. Residues: CASSRDGSNQPQHF.

The chain's CDR3 is CASSLDPIGNQPQHF. In DNA, the CDR3 is TGTGCCAGCAGCTTGGACCCCATCGGCAATCAGCCCCAGCATTTT. The J gene is TRBJ1-5, the V gene TRBV5-5; D not certain. CDR3 length equals 15 residues. The germline CDR1 and CDR2 sequences are SGHKS and YYEKEE (reference sequence). Trimming removed 0 bases from V and 2 bases from J, with 9 bases in between.

The chain carries TRBV15 and TRBJ2-1, with 10 positions matching TRBD2. The length of the CDR3 is 15 residues. CDR1 is LNHNV and CDR2 is YYDKDF in the germline V gene (reference sequence). V was clipped by 3 bases and J by 7 bases; unmatched bases: 6. CDR3 region: CATSSKREGGNEQFF. The CDR3 DNA is TGTGCCACCAGCAGTAAGCGGGAGGGAGGGAATGAGCAGTTCTTC.

The chain recombines TRBV5-1 with TRBJ2-2; D not resolved. From germline, CDR1 is SGHRS and CDR2 YFSETQ. CDR3 size: 13 residues. With 2 bases removed from V and 3 bases from J, the gap between germline ends came to 5 bases. CDR3 DNA: TGCGCCAGCAGCTTAAGGGACACCGGGGAGCTGTTTTTT. Its protein product is CASSLRDTGELFF. Variable domain in full (rest from reference TRBV5-1 and TRBJ2-2): KAGVTQTPRYLIKTRGQQVTLSCSPISGHRSVSWYQQTPGQGLQFLFEYFSETQRNKGNFPGRFSGRQFSNSRSEMNVSTLELGDSALYLCASSLRDTGELFFGEGSRLTVL.

The chain's CDR3 is CASSLAPTDRDEQPQHF. The CDR3 nucleotides are TGCGCCAGCAGCTTGGCCCCCACAGACAGGGATGAACAGCCCCAGCATTTT. This chain links TRBV5-1 with TRBJ1-5; 7 bases line up with TRBD1. The CDR3 sequence is 17 residues long. Germline CDR1 reads SGHRS; CDR2 reads YFSETQ. V gave up 0 bases and J gave up 7 bases; unmatched junction bases: 13.

The rearrangement joins TRBV19 to TRBJ1-1; D is ambiguous. The CDR3 length is 11 residues. CDR1 is LNHDA, CDR2 SQIVND, per germline (reference sequence). V was trimmed by 4 bases and J by 5 bases, leaving 5 bases between them. In nucleotides, the CDR3 is TGTGCCAGTAGTAGGCTTACTGAAGCTTTCTTT. This sequence encodes CASSRLTEAFF.

The chain has TRBV27 and TRBJ2-1, with 9 bases identical to TRBD2. J lost 5 bases, V lost 6 bases, and 2 bases had no gene match. Germline lookup yields CDR1 MNHEY and CDR2 SMNVEV (reference sequence). The length of the CDR3 is 13 residues. The CDR3 protein is CASSAGGNNEQFF. CDR3 sequence (DNA): TGTGCCAGCAGCGCGGGAGGGAACAATGAGCAGTTCTTC.

The gene calls are TRBV5-6 and TRBJ2-1; possibly TRBD2 for D (5 bases). The CDR3 runs to 11 residues. Germline values: CDR1 SGHDT, CDR2 YYEEEE. Trimming stripped 6 bases from V and 8 bases from J, with 9 bases between. The CDR3 here is CASTHGDEQFF. The CDR3 DNA reads TGTGCCAGCACCCACGGGGATGAGCAGTTCTTC.

The chain is built from TRBV7-9 and TRBJ2-1; 9 nucleotides agree with TRBD2. V shed 1 base, J shed 6 bases, and the junction held 4 bases outside the gene matches. CDR3 length equals 15 residues. In germline, CDR1 is SEHNR, CDR2 FQNEAQ (reference sequence). CDR3 nucleotide sequence: TGTGCCAGCAGCTTAGGTAGCGGGAGAACCAATGAGCAGTTCTTC. This gives the protein CASSLGSGRTNEQFF.

This chain joins TRBV20-1 and TRBJ1-1, with D possibly TRBD1 on 5 matching bases. The CDR3 is 11 residues long. V shed 5 bases and J shed 10 bases, with 14 bases lying between them. Germline V gives CDR1 DFQATT, CDR2 SNEGSKA (reference sequence). The CDR3 reads CSAFRDRGAFF. The CDR3 coding sequence is TGCAGTGCTTTCCGGGACCGGGGAGCTTTCTTT.

The rearrangement links TRBV18 to TRBJ1-5; 8 bases line up with TRBD1. CDR3 size: 16 residues. The germline V gene has CDR1 KGHSH and CDR2 LQKENI. V lost 6 bases and J lost 6; bases outside the gene matches: 13. CDR3 loop: CASSPPPGGAGQPQHF. The CDR3 nucleotides are TGTGCCAGCTCTCCGCCCCCAGGGGGCGCGGGTCAGCCCCAGCATTTT. The full variable domain, in which reference TRBV18 and TRBJ1-5 provide the parts outside the CDR3, is NAGVMQNPRHLVRRRGQEARLRCSPMKGHSHVYWYRQLPEEGLKFMVYLQKENIIDESGMPKERFSAEFPKEGPSILRIQQVVRGDSAAYFCASSPPPGGAGQPQHFGDGTRLSIL.

This clone was seen once. The J gene is TRBJ2-1, the V gene TRBV12-5; TRBD2 might be the D (5 bases). The V and J ends lost 4 bases and 8 bases respectively, with 15 bases between them. The CDR3 contains 14 residues. Germline CDR1 LGHNT, CDR2 FRNRAP. This chain's CDR3 is CASGSRPLRDEQFF. As DNA, the CDR3 is TGTGCTAGTGGTTCCCGCCCTCTGAGGGATGAGCAGTTCTTC.

This chain links TRBV29-1 with TRBJ1-1; 7 nucleotides match TRBD1. Germline trimming cut 6 bases from V and 5 bases from J; bases unmatched to any gene: 6. The CDR3 contains 12 residues. Germline assignment: CDR1 SQVTM and CDR2 ANQGSEA. CDR3 bases: TGCAGCGTCACAGGGGTGGGAACTGAAGCTTTCTTT. This sequence encodes CSVTGVGTEAFF.

This clone was detected only a few times. The V call is TRBV27, the J call TRBJ2-3; 7 positions match TRBD2. Unmatched junction bases numbered 5, after V lost 5 bases and J lost 0 bases. Per germline, CDR1 MNHEY and CDR2 SMNVEV (reference sequence). The CDR3 spans 15 residues. The DNA for the CDR3 is TGTGCCAGCAGTCCAAGCGGGACTAGCACAGATACGCAGTATTTT. Translating it yields CASSPSGTSTDTQYF.

There are a few counts of this clone. The V gene is TRBV14, the J gene TRBJ2-7; D is perhaps TRBD1 (6 bases). CDR1 and CDR2 from the germline V gene are SGHDN and FVKESK. V was cut by 2 bases and J by 3 bases, with 8 bases left in between. The length of the CDR3 is 13 residues. The CDR3: CASSQTGLYEQYF. CDR3 in DNA: TGTGCCAGCAGCCAAACAGGGCTCTACGAGCAGTACTTC.

The table lists this clone with a count of one. The chain couples TRBV5-8 to TRBJ2-4, with TRBD1 identical over 7 bases. Germline trimming cut 5 bases from V and 6 bases from J; bases unmatched to any gene: 8. CDR3 length: 14 residues. The V gene's germline CDR1 is SGHTS and CDR2 YDEGEE. DNA of the CDR3: TGTGCCAGCAGACCCGGACAGGATGTAAACATTCAGTACTTC. Its translation is CASRPGQDVNIQYF. The full variable domain, rest sourced from reference TRBV5-8 and TRBJ2-4, is EAGVTQSPTHLIKTRGQQATLRCSPISGHTSVYWYQQALGLGLQFLLWYDEGEERNRGNFPPRFSGRQFPNYSSELNVNALELEDSALYLCASRPGQDVNIQYFGAGTRLSVL.

J is TRBJ2-7 and V is TRBV27; a possible D gene is TRBD2 (5 bases). The CDR3 is 15 residues long. The V end was cut by 5 bases, the J end by 4 bases, with 18 bases between. Germline V CDR1 and CDR2: MNHEY, SMNVEV (reference sequence). The CDR3 spells CASSPDYALGYEQYF. In DNA, the CDR3 is TGTGCCAGCAGTCCAGACTATGCCTTAGGGTACGAGCAGTACTTC.

This clone was observed a handful of times. This chain joins TRBV29-1 and TRBJ2-1, with 8 positions matching TRBD2. CDR1 and CDR2 (germline): SQVTM, ANQGSEA. V shed 3 bases, J shed 7 bases, and the junction held 8 bases outside the gene matches. The length of the CDR3 is 14 residues. The CDR3 here is CSVDTGRATNEQFF. The CDR3 DNA follows: TGCAGCGTTGATACCGGGAGGGCCACAAATGAGCAGTTCTTC.

The CDR3 spells CASSQTGAYEQYF. Here the CDR3 DNA reads TGTGCCAGCAGCCAGACAGGGGCCTACGAGCAGTACTTC. The V gene is TRBV16, the J gene TRBJ2-7, with 8 bases matching TRBD1. The CDR3 totals 13 residues. Germline trimming cut 3 bases from V and 2 bases from J; bases unmatched to any gene: 0. Per the germline V gene, CDR1 is KGHSY and CDR2 is FQNENV.

The rearrangement uses TRBV18 and TRBJ1-1, with no clear D. Germline CDR1 and CDR2: KGHSH and LQKENI. V gave up 4 bases and J gave up 6 bases, with 12 bases separating them. CDR3 size: 13 residues. The CDR3 loop is CASSLSPDAEAFF. The CDR3 DNA reads TGTGCCAGCTCACTTAGTCCAGACGCTGAAGCTTTCTTT.

This clone came up once. The gene calls are TRBV19 and TRBJ1-2; tentative D call: TRBD1 (5 bases). Looked up from germline, CDR1 is LNHDA and CDR2 is SQIVND (reference sequence). The CDR3 is 19 amino acids. V lost 6 bases to trimming and J lost 2 bases, with 28 bases between them. CDR3 coding DNA: TGTGCCAGTAGCCGCGTGTTCCGGGACGAAGACACGTTAAACTATGGCTACACCTTC. Amino acid sequence: CASSRVFRDEDTLNYGYTF.

The V gene is TRBV4-3, the J gene TRBJ1-2; no definite D call. CDR3 length: 15 amino acids. V gave up 0 bases and J gave up 0 bases, with 8 bases separating them. CDR1 and CDR2 from the germline V gene are LGHNA and YSLEER. The CDR3 spells CASSQEGYSNYGYTF. CDR3 nucleotides: TGCGCCAGCAGCCAAGAGGGTTACTCTAACTATGGCTACACCTTC.

This clone has more than one count but fewer than ten. V gene TRBV6-5 combines with J gene TRBJ2-7; TRBD2 matches at 11 bases. The V gene end was trimmed by 6 bases and the J gene end by 3 bases; junction bases not matched to a gene: 7. The V gene's germline CDR1 is MNHEY and CDR2 SVGAGI. The CDR3 is 15 residues long. The CDR3 loop reads CASRRTGTSGYEQYF. Written as DNA, the CDR3 is TGTGCCAGCAGGCGTACCGGGACTAGCGGCTACGAGCAGTACTTC.

The table lists this clone with a few counts. This sequence joins TRBV6-5 and TRBJ2-7; D possibly corresponds to TRBD2 (5 bases). Trimming pared 6 bases from V and 2 bases from J, leaving 14 bases between. CDR3 size: 14 residues. From germline, CDR1 is MNHEY and CDR2 SVGAGI. In nucleotides, the CDR3 is TGTGCCAGCAGCCGGCCCGGGATCGCCTACGAGCAGTACTTC. Translated: CASSRPGIAYEQYF.

V usage is TRBV2 and J usage is TRBJ2-5, with D perhaps matching TRBD2 (5 bases). The CDR3 spans 15 residues. CDR1 is SNHLY, CDR2 FYNNEI, per germline. Trimming removed 6 bases from V and 7 bases from J, with 21 bases in between. CDR3 loop: CASSPPGPRGGTQYF. CDR3 sequence (DNA): TGTGCCAGCAGCCCACCCGGTCCCAGAGGAGGGACCCAGTACTTC.

This chain links TRBV5-4 with TRBJ2-1, with D possibly being TRBD2 (6 bases). This CDR3 comprises 15 residues. The germline V gene encodes CDR1 SGHNT and CDR2 YYREEE (reference sequence). With 4 bases removed from V and 7 bases from J, the gap between germline ends came to 18 bases. The CDR3 DNA reads as TGTGCCAGCAGCCCAGAGGGGACTTTCCCTAATGAGCAGTTCTTC. This gives the protein CASSPEGTFPNEQFF. Based on the CDR3 plus reference TRBV5-4 and TRBJ2-1, the full variable domain is ETGVTQSPTHLIKTRGQQVTLRCSSQSGHNTVSWYQQALGQGPQFIFQYYREEENGRGNFPPRFSGLQFPNYSSELNVNALELDDSALYLCASSPEGTFPNEQFFGPGTRLTVL.

The V gene is TRBV6-1, the J gene TRBJ1-5; possibly TRBD1 for D (6 bases). There are 13 residues in the CDR3. Germline assignment: CDR1 MNHNS and CDR2 SASEGT. V gave up 3 bases and J gave up 5 bases, with 8 bases separating them. CDR3 sequence (DNA): TGTGCCAGCAGTGAGGGGGCTCATCAGCCCCAGCATTTT. This sequence encodes CASSEGAHQPQHF.